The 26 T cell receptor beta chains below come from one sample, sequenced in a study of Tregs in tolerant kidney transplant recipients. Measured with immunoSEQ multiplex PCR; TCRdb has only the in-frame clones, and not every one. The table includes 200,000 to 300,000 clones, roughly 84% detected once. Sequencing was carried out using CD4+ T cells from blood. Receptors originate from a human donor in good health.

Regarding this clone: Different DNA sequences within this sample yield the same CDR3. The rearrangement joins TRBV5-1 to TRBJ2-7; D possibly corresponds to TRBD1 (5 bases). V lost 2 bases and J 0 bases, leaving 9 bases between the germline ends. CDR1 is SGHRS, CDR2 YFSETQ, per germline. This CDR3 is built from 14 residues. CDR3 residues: CASSFQGSSYEQYF. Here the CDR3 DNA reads TGCGCCAGCAGCTTCCAGGGCAGCTCCTACGAGCAGTACTTC.

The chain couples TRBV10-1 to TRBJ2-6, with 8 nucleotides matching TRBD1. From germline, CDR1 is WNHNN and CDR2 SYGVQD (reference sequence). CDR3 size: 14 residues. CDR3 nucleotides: TGCACTGGACAGGGTCTCTTTGGGGCCAACGTCCTGACTTTC. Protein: CTGQGLFGANVLTF.

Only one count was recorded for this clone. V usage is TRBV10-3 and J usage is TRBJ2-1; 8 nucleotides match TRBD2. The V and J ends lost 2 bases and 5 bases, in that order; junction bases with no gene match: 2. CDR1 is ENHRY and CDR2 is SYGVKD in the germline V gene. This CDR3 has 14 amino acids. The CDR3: CAISETSGNNEQFF. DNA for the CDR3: TGTGCCATCAGTGAGACTAGCGGTAACAATGAGCAGTTCTTC.

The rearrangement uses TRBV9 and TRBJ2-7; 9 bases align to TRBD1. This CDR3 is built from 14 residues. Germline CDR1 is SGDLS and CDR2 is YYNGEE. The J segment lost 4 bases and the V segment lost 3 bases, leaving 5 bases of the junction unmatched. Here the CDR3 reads CASSADRGSYEQYF. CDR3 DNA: TGTGCCAGCAGCGCCGACAGGGGGTCTTACGAGCAGTACTTC.

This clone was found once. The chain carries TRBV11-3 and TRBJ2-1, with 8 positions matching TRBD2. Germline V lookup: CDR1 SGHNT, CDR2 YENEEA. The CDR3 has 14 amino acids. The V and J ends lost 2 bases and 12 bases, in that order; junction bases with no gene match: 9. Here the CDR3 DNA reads TGTGCCAGCAGCTTAACCGGACCGGGGGGGCCGCAGTTCTTC. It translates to CASSLTGPGGPQFF.

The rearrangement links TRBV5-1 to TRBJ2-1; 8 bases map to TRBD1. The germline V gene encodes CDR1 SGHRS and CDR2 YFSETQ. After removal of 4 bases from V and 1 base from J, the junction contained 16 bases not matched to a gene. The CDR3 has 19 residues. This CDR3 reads CASSPTGSTGVSSYNEQFF. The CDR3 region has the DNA TGCGCCAGCAGCCCGACAGGGTCGACAGGGGTATCATCCTACAATGAGCAGTTCTTC.

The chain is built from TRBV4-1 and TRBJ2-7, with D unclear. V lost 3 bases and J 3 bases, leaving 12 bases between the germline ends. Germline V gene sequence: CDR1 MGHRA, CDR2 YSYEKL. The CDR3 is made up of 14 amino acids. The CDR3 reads CASSHQYPGYEQYF. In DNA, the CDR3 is TGCGCCAGCAGCCATCAATACCCGGGCTACGAGCAGTACTTC.

The chain's CDR3 is CASSPNSRLSLHF. Written as DNA, the CDR3 is TGTGCCAGCAGTCCAAACAGCAGGTTGTCCCTCCACTTT. The chain carries TRBV27 and TRBJ1-6, with D uncertain. Germline-derived CDR1 and CDR2 are MNHEY and SMNVEV (reference sequence). Trimming took off 5 bases at V and 14 bases at J, with 16 bases between the two ends. The length of the CDR3 is 13 residues.

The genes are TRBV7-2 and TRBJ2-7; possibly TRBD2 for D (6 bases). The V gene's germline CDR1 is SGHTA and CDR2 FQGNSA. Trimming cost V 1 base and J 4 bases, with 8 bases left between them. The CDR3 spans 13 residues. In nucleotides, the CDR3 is TGTGCCAGCAGCTTAGTTGCGGGGTACGAGCAGTACTTC. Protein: CASSLVAGYEQYF.

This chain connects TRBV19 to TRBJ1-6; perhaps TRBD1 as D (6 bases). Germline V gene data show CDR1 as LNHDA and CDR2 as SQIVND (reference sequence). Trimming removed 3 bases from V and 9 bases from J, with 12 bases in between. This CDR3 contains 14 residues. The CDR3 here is CASSMPNRASPLHF. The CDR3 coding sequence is TGTGCCAGTAGTATGCCCAACAGGGCTTCACCCCTCCACTTT.

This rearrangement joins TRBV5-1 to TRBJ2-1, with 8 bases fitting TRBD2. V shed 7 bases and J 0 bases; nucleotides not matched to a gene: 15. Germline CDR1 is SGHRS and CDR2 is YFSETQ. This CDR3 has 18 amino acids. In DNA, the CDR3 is TGCGCCAGCGCTTGGACCGGTAGGGGGACTAGCTCCTACAATGAGCAGTTCTTC. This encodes CASAWTGRGTSSYNEQFF.

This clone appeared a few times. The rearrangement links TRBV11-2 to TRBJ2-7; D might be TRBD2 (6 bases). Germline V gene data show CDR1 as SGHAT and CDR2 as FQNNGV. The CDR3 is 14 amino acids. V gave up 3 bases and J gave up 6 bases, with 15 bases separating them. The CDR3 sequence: CASSFSGGSAEQYF. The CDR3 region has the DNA TGTGCCAGCAGCTTCTCCGGGGGTTCGGCCGAGCAGTACTTC.

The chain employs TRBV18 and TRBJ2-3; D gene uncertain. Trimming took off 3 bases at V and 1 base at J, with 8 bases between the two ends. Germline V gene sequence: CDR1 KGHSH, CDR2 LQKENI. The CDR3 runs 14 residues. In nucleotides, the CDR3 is TGTGCCAGCTCACCGAACCCGGGCACAGATACGCAGTATTTT. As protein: CASSPNPGTDTQYF.

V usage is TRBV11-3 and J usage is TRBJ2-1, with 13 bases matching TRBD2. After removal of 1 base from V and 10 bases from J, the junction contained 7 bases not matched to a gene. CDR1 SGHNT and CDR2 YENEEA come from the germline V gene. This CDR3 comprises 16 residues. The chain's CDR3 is CASSLATSGGVKEQFF. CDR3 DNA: TGTGCCAGCAGCTTAGCCACTAGCGGGGGGGTTAAGGAGCAGTTCTTC.

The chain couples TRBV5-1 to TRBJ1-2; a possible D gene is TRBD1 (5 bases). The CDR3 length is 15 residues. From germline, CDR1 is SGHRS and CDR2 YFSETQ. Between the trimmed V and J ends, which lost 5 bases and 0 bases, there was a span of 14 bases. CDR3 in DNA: TGCGCCAGCAGTCCCGCCGGGGGAGCTAACTATGGCTACACCTTC. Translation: CASSPAGGANYGYTF.

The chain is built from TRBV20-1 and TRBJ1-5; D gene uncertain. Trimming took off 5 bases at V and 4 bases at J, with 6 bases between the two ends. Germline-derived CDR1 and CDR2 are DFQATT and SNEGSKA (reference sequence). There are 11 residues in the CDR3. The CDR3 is CSAQGNQPQHF. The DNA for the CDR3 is TGCAGTGCTCAAGGGAATCAGCCCCAGCATTTT.

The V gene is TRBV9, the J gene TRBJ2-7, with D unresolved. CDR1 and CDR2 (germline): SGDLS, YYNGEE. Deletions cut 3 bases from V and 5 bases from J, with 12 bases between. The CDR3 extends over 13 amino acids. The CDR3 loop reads CASSGLLAHEQYF. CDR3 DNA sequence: TGTGCCAGCAGCGGACTGTTGGCCCACGAGCAGTACTTC.

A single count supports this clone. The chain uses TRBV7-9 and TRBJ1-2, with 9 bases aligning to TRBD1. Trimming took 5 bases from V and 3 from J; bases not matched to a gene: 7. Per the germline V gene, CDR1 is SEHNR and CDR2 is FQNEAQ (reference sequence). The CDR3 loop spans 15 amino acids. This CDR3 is CASSPGQGLDYGYTF. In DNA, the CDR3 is TGTGCCAGCAGCCCCGGACAGGGGTTGGACTATGGCTACACCTTC.

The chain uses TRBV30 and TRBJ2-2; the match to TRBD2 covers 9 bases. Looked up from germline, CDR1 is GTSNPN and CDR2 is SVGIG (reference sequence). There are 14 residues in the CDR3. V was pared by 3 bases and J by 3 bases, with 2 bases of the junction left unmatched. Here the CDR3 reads CAWRVAGDTGELFF. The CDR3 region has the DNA TGTGCCTGGAGAGTAGCGGGGGACACCGGGGAGCTGTTTTTT.

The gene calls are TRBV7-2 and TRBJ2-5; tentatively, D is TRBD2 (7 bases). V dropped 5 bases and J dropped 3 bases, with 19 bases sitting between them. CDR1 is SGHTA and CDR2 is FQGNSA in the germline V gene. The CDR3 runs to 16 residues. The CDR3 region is CASSIGGGAGEETQYF. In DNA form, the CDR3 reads TGTGCCAGCAGCATAGGGGGGGGCGCCGGCGAAGAGACCCAGTACTTC.

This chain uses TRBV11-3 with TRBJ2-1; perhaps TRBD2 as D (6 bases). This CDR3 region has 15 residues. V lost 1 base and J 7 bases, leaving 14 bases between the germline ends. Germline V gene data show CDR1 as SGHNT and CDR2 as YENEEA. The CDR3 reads CASSLAPTGRNEQFF. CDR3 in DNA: TGTGCCAGCAGCTTAGCCCCGACGGGGAGGAATGAGCAGTTCTTC.

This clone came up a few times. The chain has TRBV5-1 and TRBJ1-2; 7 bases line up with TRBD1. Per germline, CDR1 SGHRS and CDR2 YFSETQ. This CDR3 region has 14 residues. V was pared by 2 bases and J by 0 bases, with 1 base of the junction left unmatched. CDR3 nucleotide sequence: TGCGCCAGCAGCTTTCAGGGGGCTAACTATGGCTACACCTTC. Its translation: CASSFQGANYGYTF. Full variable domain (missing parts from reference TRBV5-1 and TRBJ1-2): KAGVTQTPRYLIKTRGQQVTLSCSPISGHRSVSWYQQTPGQGLQFLFEYFSETQRNKGNFPGRFSGRQFSNSRSEMNVSTLELGDSALYLCASSFQGANYGYTFGSGTRLTVV.

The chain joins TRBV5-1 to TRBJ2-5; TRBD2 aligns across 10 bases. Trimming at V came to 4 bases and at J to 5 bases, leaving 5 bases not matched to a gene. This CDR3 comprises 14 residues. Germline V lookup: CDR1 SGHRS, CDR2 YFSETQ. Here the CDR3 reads CASSVAGGKETQYF. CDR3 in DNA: TGCGCCAGCAGCGTAGCGGGGGGAAAGGAGACCCAGTACTTC.

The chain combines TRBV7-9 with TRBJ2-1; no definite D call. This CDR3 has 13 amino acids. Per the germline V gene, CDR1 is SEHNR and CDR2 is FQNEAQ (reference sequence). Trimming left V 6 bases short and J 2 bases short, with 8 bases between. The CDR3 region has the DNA TGTGCCAGCAGACGAGACACCTACAATGAGCAGTTCTTC. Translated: CASRRDTYNEQFF.

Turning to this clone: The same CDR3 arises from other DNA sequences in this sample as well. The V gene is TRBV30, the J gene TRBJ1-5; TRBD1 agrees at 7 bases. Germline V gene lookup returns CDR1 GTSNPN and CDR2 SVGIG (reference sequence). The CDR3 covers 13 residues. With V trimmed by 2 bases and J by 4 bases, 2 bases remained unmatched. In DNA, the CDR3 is TGTGCCTGGAGTCTACAGGGGAATCAGCCCCAGCATTTT. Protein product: CAWSLQGNQPQHF.

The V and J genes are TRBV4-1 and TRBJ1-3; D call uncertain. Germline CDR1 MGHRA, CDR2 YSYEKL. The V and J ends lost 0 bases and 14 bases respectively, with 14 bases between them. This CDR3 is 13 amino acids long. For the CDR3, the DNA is TGCGCCAGCAGCCAAGAGAGGCACCTTTCCCTATATTTT. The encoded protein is CASSQERHLSLYF.